A selection of T cell receptor beta chains follows, all from one sample in a study of T-cell reconstitution after alpha-beta-depleted transplantation in children. Via MiXCR, TCRdb re-called the PCR reads, giving one row per CDR3 protein. Found here are some 240,000 distinct CDR3 sequences, approximately 12% of them singletons; the top ten hold roughly 2.8%. The sequencing here drew on PBMCs from the stem cell graft donor, taken from the stem cell graft. Receptors were obtained from a human donor who donated a stem cell graft to a child with acute lymphoblastic leukemia. CDR3s include the opening cysteine and the closing phenylalanine or tryptophan. The order of the fields is V gene, D gene, J gene, clone size, CDR3 protein, CDR3 DNA. A D gene is named only where the DNA matches it firmly. Some rows mark clone size as missing; the rest say once, few, many or name a class of expanded clone.

TRBV18	TRBD1	TRBJ2-2	few	CASSGQMNTGELFF	TGTGCCAGCTCGGGACAGATGAACACCGGGGAGCTGTTTTTT
TRBV12-2	NA	TRBJ2-7	NA	CASRLEGSKVPYEQYF	TGTGCAAGTCGCTTGGAGGGGTCCAAGGTTCCCTACGAGCAGTACTTC
TRBV7-9	TRBD2	TRBJ2-2	NA	CASSSGLVHTGELFF	TGTGCCAGCAGCTCGGGACTAGTTCACACCGGGGAGCTGTTTTTT
TRBV7-8	NA	TRBJ2-3	NA	CASSSEGITDTQYF	TGTGCCAGCAGCTCTGAGGGCATCACAGATACGCAGTATTTT
TRBV14	TRBD1	TRBJ1-1	many	CASSRTSGTGAEAFF	TGTGCCAGCAGCCGGACCTCCGGGACAGGGGCCGAAGCTTTCTTT
TRBV5-1	TRBD1	TRBJ2-2	many	CASSPPQGASTGELFF	TGCGCCAGCAGCCCGCCCCAGGGGGCGTCTACCGGGGAGCTGTTTTTT
TRBV15	TRBD2	TRBJ2-1	many	CATSTGTSGYNEQFF	TGTGCCACCAGCACCGGGACTAGCGGCTACAATGAGCAGTTCTTC
TRBV9	NA	TRBJ1-2	many	CASSAKGNNYGYTF	TGTGCCAGCAGCGCGAAGGGGAACAACTATGGCTACACCTTC
TRBV10-3	NA	TRBJ2-5	many	CAISEVDGRETQYF	TGTGCCATCAGTGAGGTGGATGGCCGGGAGACCCAGTACTTC
TRBV4-3	TRBD1	TRBJ1-3	few	CASSLDVQGASGNTIYF	TGCGCCAGCAGTCTTGACGTACAGGGGGCCTCTGGAAACACCATATATTTT
TRBV4-2	NA	TRBJ2-7	NA	CASSPGPRILGEQYF	TGTGCCAGCAGCCCCGGGCCCAGGATTCTGGGAGAGCAGTACTTC
TRBV6-2/TRBV6-3	NA	TRBJ1-5	many	CASSSQGPNQPQHF	TGTGCCAGCAGCTCACAGGGACCTAATCAGCCCCAGCATTTT
TRBV12-3/TRBV12-4	NA	TRBJ1-2	many	CASSFGPGTYYGYTF	TGTGCCAGCAGTTTCGGGCCCGGGACCTATTATGGCTACACCTTC
TRBV10-3	TRBD2	TRBJ2-3	NA	CAISESPRTSGGARTDTQYF	TGTGCCATCAGTGAGTCCCCCCGGACTAGCGGGGGGGCCCGCACAGATACGCAGTATTTT
TRBV15	NA	TRBJ1-5	few	CATSKDLPGHHSNQPQHF	TGTGCCACCAGCAAAGACCTACCGGGACACCATAGCAATCAGCCCCAGCATTTT
TRBV7-7	TRBD2	TRBJ2-5	many	CASSLVGREETQYF	TGTGCCAGCAGCTTAGTTGGGAGGGAAGAGACCCAGTACTTC
TRBV13	NA	TRBJ2-2	many	CASSRIDGGELFF	TGTGCCAGCAGCAGAATTGATGGCGGGGAGCTGTTTTTT
TRBV7-9	NA	TRBJ2-7	many	CASSLDRIGEQYF	TGTGCCAGCAGCTTAGACAGAATCGGCGAGCAGTACTTC
TRBV12-3/TRBV12-4	NA	TRBJ2-1	many	CASSLYFVAAPYNEQFF	TGTGCCAGCAGTCTATACTTTGTAGCCGCCCCCTACAATGAGCAGTTCTTC
TRBV29-1	NA	TRBJ1-2	many	CSVETREGYTF	TGCAGCGTTGAAACCCGGGAAGGCTACACCTTC
TRBV11-1	NA	TRBJ2-5	many	CASRPMGAKSPADETQYF	TGTGCCAGCAGGCCTATGGGGGCCAAGAGCCCCGCGGATGAGACCCAGTACTTC
TRBV12-3/TRBV12-4	NA	TRBJ1-6	many	CASSLRKDSPLHF	TGTGCCAGCAGTTTACGTAAAGATTCACCCCTCCACTTT
TRBV5-1	NA	TRBJ2-3	many	CASSLEDPGLNTDTQYF	TGCGCCAGCAGCTTGGAAGACCCGGGACTTAACACAGATACGCAGTATTTT
TRBV6-2/TRBV6-3	TRBD2	TRBJ2-1	many	CASSGPGLADHQFF	TGTGCCAGCAGTGGACCGGGACTAGCGGATCACCAGTTCTTC
TRBV6-1	TRBD1	TRBJ1-5	many	CASRGTDSNQPQHF	TGTGCCAGCAGGGGGACAGACAGCAATCAGCCCCAGCATTTT
TRBV20-1	TRBD1	TRBJ2-5	many	CSVHRQGAGETQYF	TGCAGTGTTCACCGACAGGGGGCGGGCGAGACCCAGTACTTC
TRBV7-9	NA	TRBJ2-5	many	CASSLGGPETQYF	TGTGCCAGCAGCTTAGGCGGTCCAGAGACCCAGTACTTC
TRBV30	NA	TRBJ1-2	NA	CAWSADSSTYGYTF	TGTGCCTGGAGTGCGGACAGTTCCACCTATGGCTACACCTTC
TRBV12-3/TRBV12-4	NA	TRBJ2-2	many	CASSSPRNTGELFF	TGTGCCAGCAGTTCGCCGCGGAACACCGGGGAGCTGTTTTTT
TRBV3-1	NA	TRBJ1-2	many	CASSQVGSYGYTF	TGTGCCAGCAGCCAAGTAGGGAGCTATGGCTACACCTTC
TRBV14	TRBD1	TRBJ2-3	many	CASSPFFGQGGDTQYF	TGTGCCAGCAGCCCCTTCTTTGGACAGGGAGGAGATACGCAGTATTTT
TRBV4-1	NA	TRBJ2-3	many	CASSQDRTSGGPDTQYF	TGCGCCAGCAGCCAAGATAGGACTAGTGGGGGGCCAGATACGCAGTATTTT
TRBV7-6	TRBD1	TRBJ1-2	NA	CASSRRRGQGTNYGYTF	TGTGCCAGCAGCCGCCGAAGGGGACAGGGGACGAACTATGGCTACACCTTC
TRBV6-5	NA	TRBJ1-1	NA	CASSYRDIETEAFF	TGTGCCAGCAGTTACCGGGATATTGAGACTGAAGCTTTCTTT
TRBV6-1	NA	TRBJ2-6	NA	CASSPTGWANVLTF	TGTGCCAGCAGTCCGACGGGTTGGGCCAACGTCCTGACTTTC
TRBV12-3/TRBV12-4	NA	TRBJ2-2	many	CASSPTGMNTGELFF	TGTGCCAGCAGTCCGACCGGGATGAACACCGGGGAGCTGTTTTTT
TRBV20-1	TRBD1	TRBJ1-3	many	CSAPDRLSGNTIYF	TGCAGTGCTCCGGACAGGCTCTCTGGAAACACCATATATTTT
TRBV28	NA	TRBJ2-7	many	CASTIVGGPLPYEQYF	TGTGCCAGCACCATAGTCGGGGGCCCTCTCCCCTACGAGCAGTACTTC
TRBV4-2	NA	TRBJ1-4	many	CASSQVPGYNGEKLFF	TGTGCCAGCAGCCAAGTTCCGGGGTATAATGGTGAAAAACTGTTTTTT
TRBV19	TRBD2	TRBJ2-1	NA	CASSMTSGSFDEQFF	TGTGCCAGTAGTATGACTAGCGGGAGTTTCGATGAGCAGTTCTTC
TRBV11-2	NA	TRBJ2-1	few	CASSLDPSRGSYNEQFF	TGTGCCAGCAGCTTAGACCCTTCTAGAGGCTCCTACAATGAGCAGTTCTTC
TRBV6-2/TRBV6-3	NA	TRBJ1-5	NA	CASSYSRARPTGNQPQHF	TGTGCCAGCAGTTACTCCCGGGCAAGACCGACCGGCAATCAGCCCCAGCATTTT
TRBV20-1	NA	TRBJ2-7	few	CSAGGAGPRLEQYF	TGCAGTGCTGGGGGGGCTGGACCTCGTCTCGAGCAGTACTTC
TRBV9	NA	TRBJ1-1	many	CASSGDGQNTEAFF	TGTGCCAGCAGCGGGGACGGACAAAACACTGAAGCTTTCTTT
TRBV20-1	NA	TRBJ1-6	many	CSASFRDNSPLHF	TGCAGTGCTAGTTTTCGGGATAATTCACCCCTCCACTTT
TRBV20-1	NA	TRBJ2-1	many	CSAVFHRVSSYNEQFF	TGCAGTGCCGTCTTTCATCGGGTAAGCTCCTACAATGAGCAGTTCTTC
TRBV5-1	NA	TRBJ2-5	NA	CASSLNPTGVSVQVETQYF	TGCGCCAGCAGCTTAAACCCTACCGGAGTATCCGTCCAAGTGGAGACCCAGTACTTC